The 16 T cell receptor beta chains listed next were all sequenced from one sample in a study of blood T cell repertoires in COVID-19. Assay used: immunoSEQ multiplex PCR; TCRdb lists only in-frame clones, some missing. The top ten clones hold approximately 3% of a sample with some 160,000 clones, about 80% of them seen once. The sample taken for sequencing was PBMCs or T cells enriched from blood (not recorded which). These TCRs come from a woman between 55 and 75 years old who had recovered from COVID-19.

This clone was observed a handful of times. V gene TRBV21-1 combines with J gene TRBJ1-1; the D call of TRBD1 is as the table states it, not checked on the DNA. TRBV21-1 is recorded as a pseudogene. The CDR3 runs 13 residues. CDR3 DNA: TGTGCCAGCAGCCGGGACAGGGGAACCGAAGCTTTCTTT. Its translation: CASSRDRGTEAFF.

This chain connects TRBV19 to TRBJ1-5, with a weak D call TRBD1 (6 bases). The CDR3 sequence is 14 residues long. V shed 6 bases and J shed 11 bases, with 20 bases lying between them. Germline V gene data show CDR1 as LNHDA and CDR2 as SQIVND (reference sequence). The CDR3 reads CASRNTPGQRAQHF. CDR3 nucleotides: TGTGCCAGTAGAAACACTCCGGGACAACGAGCCCAGCATTTT.

The chain recombines TRBV2 with TRBJ2-1, with 9 bases aligning to TRBD1. CDR3 length: 16 amino acids. The V and J ends lost 4 bases and 0 bases, in that order; junction bases with no gene match: 4. Germline values: CDR1 SNHLY, CDR2 FYNNEI. The DNA of the CDR3 is TGTGCCAGCAGTGCAAGGGACAGGGACTCCTACAATGAGCAGTTCTTC. Its protein product is CASSARDRDSYNEQFF.

J is TRBJ2-2 and V is TRBV29-1; D may be TRBD1 (6 bases). The CDR3 runs to 14 residues. Germline-derived CDR1 and CDR2 are SQVTM and ANQGSEA. The V and J ends lost 2 bases and 6 bases respectively, with 13 bases between them. The CDR3 loop is CSVESQGKPGELFF. The CDR3 DNA follows: TGCAGCGTTGAATCCCAGGGGAAACCCGGGGAGCTGTTTTTT.

The rearrangement joins TRBV19 to TRBJ2-3, with D unresolved. Trimming cost V 5 bases and J 8 bases, with 8 bases left between them. The CDR3 is 11 amino acids. From germline, CDR1 is LNHDA and CDR2 SQIVND (reference sequence). This chain's CDR3 is CASSPKPTQYF. CDR3 DNA: TGTGCCAGTAGTCCCAAGCCTACGCAGTATTTT.

The chain employs TRBV9 and TRBJ2-5, with TRBD2 as a possible D gene (6 bases). The CDR3 consists of 14 residues. V lost 0 bases, J lost 3 bases, and 9 bases lay in between. Germline lookup yields CDR1 SGDLS and CDR2 YYNGEE. CDR3: CASSVAGGKETQYF. The CDR3 DNA is TGTGCCAGCAGCGTAGCTGGGGGGAAAGAGACCCAGTACTTC.

The chain is built from TRBV30 and TRBJ2-3; no definite D call. CDR1 GTSNPN and CDR2 SVGIG come from the germline V gene (reference sequence). The CDR3 is made up of 14 amino acids. Deletions cut 3 bases from V and 0 bases from J, with 10 bases between. The DNA for the CDR3 is TGTGCCTGGAGCCCAGGTGTCAGCACAGATACGCAGTATTTT. Encoded protein: CAWSPGVSTDTQYF.

The V gene is TRBV11-3, the J gene TRBJ2-1; TRBD2 might be the D (7 bases). From germline, CDR1 is SGHNT and CDR2 YENEEA. Trimming stripped 5 bases from V and 7 bases from J, with 15 bases between. The CDR3 runs 14 residues. CDR3 sequence: CASSRGGAENEQFF. CDR3 sequence (DNA): TGTGCCAGCAGCCGAGGGGGGGCCGAGAATGAGCAGTTCTTC.

This sequence joins TRBV4-1 and TRBJ1-6, with D possibly TRBD1 on 6 matching bases. Germline V gene data show CDR1 as MGHRA and CDR2 as YSYEKL. The V end was cut by 0 bases, the J end by 0 bases, with 15 bases between. This CDR3 is 19 amino acids long. The CDR3 here is CASSQDGQGPSSYNSPLHF. For the CDR3, the DNA is TGCGCCAGCAGCCAAGATGGCCAGGGGCCCAGCTCCTATAATTCACCCCTCCACTTT.

The chain carries TRBV2 and TRBJ2-7; TRBD1 matches 11 bases. This CDR3 is built from 15 residues. CDR1 and CDR2 from the germline V gene are SNHLY and FYNNEI. The J segment lost 1 base and the V segment lost 6 bases, leaving 5 bases of the junction unmatched. The CDR3 loop reads CASRTGQGGSYEQYF. DNA for the CDR3: TGTGCCAGCAGAACGGGACAGGGGGGATCCTACGAGCAGTACTTC.

The sample holds a few counts of this clone. In DNA, the CDR3 is TGCGCCAGCAGCTTGGGGGCGGGGAACACTGAAGCTTTCTTT. Translated: CASSLGAGNTEAFF. The genes are TRBV5-1 and TRBJ1-1, with D uncertain. Trimming removed 0 bases from V and 1 base from J, with 7 bases in between. The CDR3 totals 14 residues. Germline loops: CDR1 SGHRS, CDR2 YFSETQ.

The J gene is TRBJ2-1, the V gene TRBV7-2; 12 bases fit TRBD2. Trimming cost V 5 bases and J 10 bases; bases outside gene matches: 9. Per germline, CDR1 SGHTA and CDR2 FQGNSA. The CDR3 is 15 residues long. The CDR3 here is CASSPSGGESWEQFF. The CDR3 DNA is TGTGCCAGCAGCCCTAGCGGGGGGGAATCGTGGGAGCAGTTCTTC.

This clone is a singleton in its sample. The rearrangement links TRBV5-5 to TRBJ2-7; unclear D gene. The CDR3 spans 12 residues. Germline V gene sequence: CDR1 SGHKS, CDR2 YYEKEE (reference sequence). The germline V and J ends were trimmed by 2 bases and 0 bases, with 3 bases remaining between them. The CDR3 is CASSFSSYEQYF. The CDR3, as DNA: TGTGCCAGCAGCTTTAGCTCCTACGAGCAGTACTTC. The full variable domain, rest sourced from reference TRBV5-5 and TRBJ2-7, is DAGVTQSPTHLIKTRGQQVTLRCSPISGHKSVSWYQQVLGQGPQFIFQYYEKEERGRGNFPDRFSARQFPNYSSELNVNALLLGDSALYLCASSFSSYEQYFGPGTRLTVT.

This chain connects TRBV6-5 to TRBJ1-5, with D hard to call. The CDR3 covers 13 residues. V was shortened by 2 bases and J by 3 bases, with 5 bases between the two germline ends. The germline CDR1 and CDR2 sequences are MNHEY and SVGAGI. The chain's CDR3 is CASSYSYNQPQHF. Written as DNA, the CDR3 is TGTGCCAGCAGTTACAGCTACAATCAGCCCCAGCATTTT.

The CDR3 nucleotides are TGTGCCAGCAGCTTAGGGTCGGCAGGGGGCGACTATGGCTACACCTTC. This encodes CASSLGSAGGDYGYTF. This chain joins TRBV7-8 and TRBJ1-2; 8 bases map to TRBD1. J gave up 3 bases and V 1 base, and 7 bases lay outside the gene matches. Germline V CDR1 and CDR2: SGHVS, FQNEAQ. The CDR3 covers 16 residues. The full variable domain, rest sourced from reference TRBV7-8 and TRBJ1-2, is GAGVSQSPRYKVAKRGQDVALRCDPISGHVSLFWYQQALGQGPEFLTYFQNEAQLDKSGLPSDRFFAERPEGSVSTLKIQRTQQEDSAVYLCASSLGSAGGDYGYTFGSGTRLTVV.

The chain couples TRBV3-1 (or the pseudogene TRBV3-2) to TRBJ1-3; D not certain. The CDR3 loop spans 14 amino acids. Germline V gene lookup returns CDR1 LGHDT and CDR2 YNNKEL (reference sequence). Between the trimmed V and J ends, which lost 1 base and 0 bases, there was a span of 4 bases. The chain's CDR3 is CASSQAVSGNTIYF. DNA for the CDR3: TGTGCCAGCAGCCAAGCGGTCTCTGGAAACACCATATATTTT.